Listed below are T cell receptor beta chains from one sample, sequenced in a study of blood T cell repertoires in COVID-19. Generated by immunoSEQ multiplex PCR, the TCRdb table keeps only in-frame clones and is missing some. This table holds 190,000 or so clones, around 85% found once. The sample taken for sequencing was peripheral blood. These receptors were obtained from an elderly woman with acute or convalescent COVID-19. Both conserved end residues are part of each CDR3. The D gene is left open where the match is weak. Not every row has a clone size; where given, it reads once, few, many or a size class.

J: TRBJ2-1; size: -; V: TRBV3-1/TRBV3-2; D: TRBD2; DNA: TGTGCCAGCAGCCAAGTATCCCCACCGGGACTAGCGTGGGGTGAGCAGTTCTTC; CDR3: CASSQVSPPGLAWGEQFF
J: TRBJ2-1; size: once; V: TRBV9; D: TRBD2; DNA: TGTGCCAGCAGTCGTAGCGGGAACTACAATGAGCAGTTCTTC; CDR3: CASSRSGNYNEQFF
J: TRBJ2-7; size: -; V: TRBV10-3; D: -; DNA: TGTGCCATCAGGGCTACAGGCGAGCAGTACTTC; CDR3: CAIRATGEQYF
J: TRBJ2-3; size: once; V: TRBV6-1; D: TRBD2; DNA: TGTGCCAGCAGTGAAGCGCTTCGGGAACTAGCGGGGGGTTCGACGGTAGATACGCAGTATTTT; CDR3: CASSEALRELAGGSTVDTQYF
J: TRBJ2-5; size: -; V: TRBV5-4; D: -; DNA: TGTGCCAGCAGCTTCAGAGTATCGGGCCAAGAGACCCAGTACTTC; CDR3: CASSFRVSGQETQYF
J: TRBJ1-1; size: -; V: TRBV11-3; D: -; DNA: TGTGCCAGCAGCGTGGACAAGGACACTGAAGCTTTCTTT; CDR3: CASSVDKDTEAFF
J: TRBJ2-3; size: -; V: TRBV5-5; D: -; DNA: TGTGCCAGCAGCCCGTATGGGGGCGGCACAGATACGCAGTATTTT; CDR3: CASSPYGGGTDTQYF
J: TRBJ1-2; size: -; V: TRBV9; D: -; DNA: TGTGCCAGCAGCGTAGGCCCAAACAGGGTTTATGGCTACACCTTC; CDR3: CASSVGPNRVYGYTF
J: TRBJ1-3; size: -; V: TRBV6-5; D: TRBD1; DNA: TGTGCCAGCAGTTCGGGACAGCTTACTGGAAACACCATATATTTT; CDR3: CASSSGQLTGNTIYF
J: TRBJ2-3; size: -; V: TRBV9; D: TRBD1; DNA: TGTGCCAGCAGCGCCCGGGACAGGGTCGCAGATACGCAGTATTTT; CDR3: CASSARDRVADTQYF
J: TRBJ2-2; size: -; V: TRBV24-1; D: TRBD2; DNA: TGTGCCACCAGTGATCCCTCCTCAGGTAGCGGGGTCACCGGGGAGCTGTTTTTT; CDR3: CATSDPSSGSGVTGELFF
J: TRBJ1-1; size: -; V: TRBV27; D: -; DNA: TGTGCCAGCACCCGGACAATGAACACTGAAGCTTTCTTT; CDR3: CASTRTMNTEAFF
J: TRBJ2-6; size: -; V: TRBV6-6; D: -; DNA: TGTGCCAGCAGACTCCAGGGTACCGGGGCCAACGTCCTGACTTTC; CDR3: CASRLQGTGANVLTF
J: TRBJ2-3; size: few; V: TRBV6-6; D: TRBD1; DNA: TGTGCCAGCAGTGAGCTACAGGGGCGCACAGATACGCAGTATTTT; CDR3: CASSELQGRTDTQYF
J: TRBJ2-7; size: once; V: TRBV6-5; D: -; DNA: TGTGCCAGCGGGCGGGGATTCTACGAGCAGTACTTC; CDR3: CASGRGFYEQYF
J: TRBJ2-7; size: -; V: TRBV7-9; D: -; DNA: TGTGCCAGCAGCCGGGACACCTACGAGCAGTACTTC; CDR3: CASSRDTYEQYF